Following are 30 T cell receptor beta chains from one sample sequenced in a study of blood T cell repertoires in COVID-19. Libraries were prepared by immunoSEQ multiplex PCR; TCRdb keeps only in-frame clonotypes and omits some of them. The data contain 150,000 to 180,000 clones, around 78% of them singletons. Sequenced material: peripheral blood. These receptors originate from a man at least 80 years old with acute or convalescent COVID-19.

The chain recombines TRBV7-2 with TRBJ2-7; D perhaps matches TRBD2 (6 bases). CDR3 size: 14 residues. CDR1 and CDR2 from the germline V gene are SGHTA and FQGNSA. V lost 1 base to trimming and J lost 5 bases, with 12 bases between them. The CDR3 spells CASSLGGTPNEQYV. The CDR3 nucleotides are TGTGCCAGCAGCTTAGGGGGGACTCCCAACGAGCAGTACGTC.

The chain's CDR3 is CASRRRAGRDEQYV. The CDR3 DNA sequence: TGTGCCAGCAGGCGGAGGGCAGGGAGGGACGAGCAGTACGTC. The chain joins TRBV6-5 to TRBJ2-7, with 7 bases aligning to TRBD2. This CDR3 has 14 amino acids. V was pared by 6 bases and J by 5 bases, with 10 bases of the junction left unmatched. Germline CDR1 is MNHEY and CDR2 is SVGAGI.

The gene calls are TRBV27 and TRBJ1-1; TRBD1 matches 8 bases. Germline assignment: CDR1 MNHEY and CDR2 SMNVEV (reference sequence). The J segment lost 1 base and the V segment lost 2 bases, leaving 6 bases of the junction unmatched. The CDR3 loop spans 16 amino acids. The CDR3 DNA follows: TGTGCCAGCAGTTTAAGAGGACAGGGTACGAACACTGAAGCTTTCTTT. Residues: CASSLRGQGTNTEAFF.

The V gene is TRBV5-1, the J gene TRBJ2-2, with 9 positions matching TRBD2. Per germline, CDR1 SGHRS and CDR2 YFSETQ. The CDR3 is 16 amino acids. V lost 4 bases to trimming and J lost 3 bases; unmatched junction nucleotides: 7. The CDR3 here is CASSPERGVDTGELFF. The CDR3 DNA follows: TGCGCCAGCAGCCCCGAGCGGGGGGTGGACACCGGGGAGCTGTTTTTT.

The gene calls are TRBV7-6 and TRBJ2-3; 9 positions agree with TRBD2. CDR3 length: 17 residues. The germline CDR1 and CDR2 sequences are SGHVS and FNYEAQ. The junction had 12 bases not matched to a gene; V was cut back by 4 bases and J by 4 bases. CDR3 sequence reads: CASSSGATAGGSDTQYF. For the CDR3, the DNA is TGTGCCAGCAGCTCGGGGGCAACAGCGGGGGGATCAGATACGCAGTATTTT.

The chain recombines TRBV11-2 with TRBJ2-3, with TRBD2 matching 11 bases. Germline-derived CDR1 and CDR2 are SGHAT and FQNNGV. Losses at the gene ends were 3 bases for V and 3 bases for J; bases not matched to a gene: 11. The CDR3 has 18 residues. The CDR3 coding sequence is TGTGCCAGCAGCTTCTTAGCGGGGGGGCCCTTAATGACAGATACGCAGTATTTT. Translating gives CASSFLAGGPLMTDTQYF. The whole variable domain, filled in from reference TRBV11-2 and TRBJ2-3, reads EAGVAQSPRYKIIEKRQSVAFWCNPISGHATLYWYQQILGQGPKLLIQFQNNGVVDDSQLPKDRFSAERLKGVDSTLKIQPAKLEDSAVYLCASSFLAGGPLMTDTQYFGPGTRLTVL.

This clone has only a few counts. This chain uses TRBV30 with TRBJ1-1; D gene ambiguous. Germline V lookup: CDR1 GTSNPN, CDR2 SVGIG (reference sequence). Trimming pared 4 bases from V and 6 bases from J, leaving 9 bases between. The CDR3 sequence is 11 residues long. CDR3 region: CAWTPFSEAFF. The DNA of the CDR3 is TGTGCCTGGACCCCGTTCTCTGAAGCTTTCTTT.

The J gene is TRBJ1-2, the V gene TRBV4-3, with TRBD1 matching over 9 bases. Trimming cost V 4 bases and J 7 bases; bases outside gene matches: 7. The CDR3 consists of 14 residues. Germline-derived CDR1 and CDR2 are LGHNA and YSLEER. The CDR3 coding sequence is TGCGCCAGCAGCCCTGGACAGGGGTATGGTGGCTACACCTTC. Translating it yields CASSPGQGYGGYTF.

This chain links TRBV3-1 (or the pseudogene TRBV3-2) with TRBJ1-4; D not certain. The CDR3 runs 13 residues. CDR1 LGHDT and CDR2 YNNKEL come from the germline V gene (reference sequence). The germline V and J ends were trimmed by 0 bases and 8 bases, with 7 bases remaining between them. The CDR3 DNA is TGTGCCAGCAGCCAAGATGGAGGCGAAAAACTGTTTTTT. It translates to CASSQDGGEKLFF.

The J gene is TRBJ2-5, the V gene TRBV25-1, with D tentatively TRBD1 (5 bases). The CDR3 has 15 amino acids. From germline, CDR1 is MGHDK and CDR2 SYGVNS. Trimming left V 1 base short and J 3 bases short, with 12 bases between. CDR3 in amino acids: CASSESWPGKETQYF. The CDR3 DNA is TGTGCCAGCAGTGAATCCTGGCCAGGGAAAGAGACCCAGTACTTC.

This clone came up a few times. The V call is TRBV4-2, the J call TRBJ2-2; D ambiguous. This CDR3 contains 15 residues. Germline loops: CDR1 LGHNA, CDR2 YNFKEQ. Trimming shortened V by 0 bases and J by 7 bases, and 12 bases separated the two germline ends. The CDR3 sequence is CASSQDHLASGELFF. CDR3 in DNA: TGTGCCAGCAGCCAAGACCACCTCGCTAGCGGGGAGCTGTTTTTT.

This clone has just one count. V and J are TRBV7-2 and TRBJ2-1; 9 bases are shared with TRBD1. The length of the CDR3 is 15 residues. Germline CDR1 is SGHTA and CDR2 is FQGNSA. V shed 1 base and J 7 bases; nucleotides not matched to a gene: 5. The CDR3 nucleotides are TGTGCCAGCAGCTTAGTACAGGGGGCGTGGAATGAGCAGTTCTTC. Its protein is CASSLVQGAWNEQFF.

The chain carries TRBV22-1 and TRBJ2-7; TRBD1, the D gene given by the table, was not confirmed from the DNA. TRBV22-1 is reported as a pseudogene. The CDR3 has 16 amino acids. The CDR3 here is CPGSAPTRHPDYEQYV. For the CDR3, the DNA is TGTCCTGGGAGCGCACCCACCCGACACCCGGACTACGAGCAGTACGTC.

The rearrangement links TRBV11-2 to TRBJ2-1, with D tentatively TRBD1 (5 bases). CDR3 length: 14 amino acids. CDR1 and CDR2 (germline): SGHAT, FQNNGV. Between the trimmed V and J ends, which lost 6 bases and 1 base, there was a span of 10 bases. This chain's CDR3 is CASRQESSYNEQFF. The DNA of the CDR3 is TGTGCCAGCAGACAGGAGTCTTCCTACAATGAGCAGTTCTTC.

The chain recombines TRBV28 with TRBJ2-6, with 7 bases matching TRBD1. J was trimmed by 0 bases and V by 6 bases; bases with no gene match: 11. The CDR3 runs to 18 residues. Germline V gene lookup returns CDR1 MDHEN and CDR2 SYDVKM. The CDR3 sequence: CASRGAGTVISGANVLTF. CDR3 sequence (DNA): TGTGCCAGCAGGGGAGCCGGGACAGTGATCTCTGGGGCCAACGTCCTGACTTTC. Looking up the rest from reference TRBV28 and TRBJ2-6 gives the full variable domain: DVKVTQSSRYLVKRTGEKVFLECVQDMDHENMFWYRQDPGLGLRLIYFSYDVKMKEKGDIPEGYSVSREKKERFSLILESASTNQTSMYLCASRGAGTVISGANVLTFGAGSRLTVL.

The chain recombines TRBV18 with TRBJ1-4, with TRBD1 identical over 12 bases. Per the germline V gene, CDR1 is KGHSH and CDR2 is LQKENI. There are 18 residues in the CDR3. V gave up 3 bases and J gave up 9 bases; unmatched junction bases: 14. The CDR3 region has the DNA TGTGCCAGCTCACCTCCACAGAGGCCGGGACAGGGGGCGCAAAAACTGTTTTTT. Encoded protein: CASSPPQRPGQGAQKLFF.

The V call is TRBV25-1, the J call TRBJ1-1, with D tentatively TRBD1 (5 bases). Germline CDR1 and CDR2: MGHDK and SYGVNS. There are 15 residues in the CDR3. Trimming cost V 6 bases and J 3 bases, with 17 bases left between them. The CDR3 reads CASSLGAWGDTEAFF. For the CDR3, the DNA is TGTGCCAGCAGCCTAGGAGCTTGGGGGGACACTGAAGCTTTCTTT. Looking up the rest from reference TRBV25-1 and TRBJ1-1 gives the full variable domain: EADIYQTPRYLVIGTGKKITLECSQTMGHDKMYWYQQDPGMELHLIHYSYGVNSTEKGDLSSESTVSRIRTEHFPLTLESARPSHTSQYLCASSLGAWGDTEAFFGQGTRLTVV.

The rearrangement joins TRBV7-2 to TRBJ2-5; the match to TRBD2 covers 9 bases. J lost 9 bases, V lost 5 bases, and 10 bases had no gene match. The CDR3 is made up of 14 amino acids. From germline, CDR1 is SGHTA and CDR2 FQGNSA. CDR3 protein: CASSKSGTSNSQYF. In DNA, the CDR3 is TGTGCCAGCAGCAAGTCCGGGACTAGCAATTCCCAGTACTTC.

The V gene is TRBV6-5, the J gene TRBJ2-2, with 9 bases fitting TRBD1. V was pared by 5 bases and J by 7 bases, with 5 bases of the junction left unmatched. Germline lookup yields CDR1 MNHEY and CDR2 SVGAGI. This CDR3 region has 14 residues. CDR3 sequence (DNA): TGTGCCAGCAGTCCCGGGACAGGGTTCGGGGAGCTGTTTTTT. This gives the protein CASSPGTGFGELFF.

V is TRBV11-3 and J is TRBJ2-7; D is ambiguous. The V end was cut by 5 bases, the J end by 1 base, with 18 bases between. The CDR3 has 16 residues. Germline V gene sequence: CDR1 SGHNT, CDR2 YENEEA. The CDR3 loop reads CASSAAAARYSYEQYF. In DNA, the CDR3 is TGTGCCAGCAGCGCCGCCGCCGCCAGGTATTCCTACGAGCAGTACTTC.

The V and J genes are TRBV24-1 and TRBJ2-3; a possible D gene is TRBD2 (6 bases). This CDR3 contains 14 residues. Germline CDR1 reads KGHDR; CDR2 reads SFDVKD. V dropped 1 base and J dropped 6 bases, with 10 bases sitting between them. The CDR3, as DNA: TGTGCCACCAGTGATTTCCGGGAGTTGGATACGCAGTATTTT. Its protein product is CATSDFRELDTQYF.

The chain has TRBV29-1 and TRBJ1-5, with 8 bases identical to TRBD1. From germline, CDR1 is SQVTM and CDR2 ANQGSEA. The length of the CDR3 is 14 residues. J gave up 0 bases and V 6 bases, and 4 bases lay outside the gene matches. CDR3 coding DNA: TGCAGCGTGCGACAGGGGACTAGCAATCAGCCCCAGCATTTT. It specifies CSVRQGTSNQPQHF.

V usage is TRBV6-1 and J usage is TRBJ1-1; 11 nucleotides agree with TRBD1. V lost 2 bases to trimming and J lost 10 bases; unmatched junction nucleotides: 6. The CDR3 has 14 residues. CDR1 MNHNS and CDR2 SASEGT come from the germline V gene. The CDR3 nucleotides are TGTGCCAGCAGTGAACCGGGACAGGGGGAGGGAGCTTTCTTT. Protein: CASSEPGQGEGAFF.

The chain recombines TRBV7-2 with TRBJ2-5; no clear D. CDR1 SGHTA and CDR2 FQGNSA come from the germline V gene. V gave up 4 bases and J gave up 0 bases, with 18 bases separating them. This CDR3 has 17 residues. The CDR3 bases are TGTGCCAGCAGCTCCACCGGCGGCACCCGGTACCAAGAGACCCAGTACTTC. It specifies CASSSTGGTRYQETQYF.

The chain joins TRBV7-2 to TRBJ2-7, with 7 bases fitting TRBD1. The CDR3 sequence is 15 residues long. With V trimmed by 0 bases and J by 2 bases, 4 bases remained unmatched. Looked up from germline, CDR1 is SGHTA and CDR2 is FQGNSA. The CDR3 nucleotides are TGTGCCAGCAGCTTAGCGTTTACAGGGGCCTACGAGCAGTACTTC. As protein: CASSLAFTGAYEQYF. Supplemented by reference TRBV7-2 and TRBJ2-7, the full variable domain reads GAGVSQSPSNKVTEKGKDVELRCDPISGHTALYWYRQSLGQGLEFLIYFQGNSAPDKSGLPSDRFSAERTGGSVSTLTIQRTQQEDSAVYLCASSLAFTGAYEQYFGPGTRLTVT.

The rearrangement joins TRBV7-9 to TRBJ1-4; 8 nucleotides line up with TRBD1. Germline CDR1 and CDR2: SEHNR and FQNEAQ (reference sequence). The CDR3 runs to 14 residues. V lost 8 bases to trimming and J lost 2 bases; unmatched junction nucleotides: 4. CDR3 protein: CASGDRGTNEKLFF. CDR3 nucleotide sequence: TGTGCCAGCGGAGACAGGGGCACTAATGAAAAACTGTTTTTT.

This chain joins TRBV12-3 or TRBV12-4 and TRBJ1-6; 7 nucleotides line up with TRBD1. This CDR3 has 13 residues. V was pared by 5 bases and J by 8 bases, with 3 bases of the junction left unmatched. The CDR3 sequence: CASSGDRDSPLHF. The CDR3 DNA is TGTGCCAGCAGTGGGGACAGAGATTCACCCCTCCACTTT.

With regard to this clone: The sample contains more than one DNA sequence encoding this CDR3. The CDR3 protein is CASSSYTGELFF. DNA of the CDR3: TGTGCCAGCAGCTCTTACACCGGGGAGCTGTTTTTT. The chain joins TRBV5-5 to TRBJ2-2; D gene uncertain. Trimming removed 3 bases at V and 3 bases at J, with 3 bases between. Germline lookup yields CDR1 SGHKS and CDR2 YYEKEE (reference sequence). The CDR3 has 12 amino acids. Using reference TRBV5-5 and TRBJ2-2 for the parts outside the CDR3, the full variable domain is DAGVTQSPTHLIKTRGQQVTLRCSPISGHKSVSWYQQVLGQGPQFIFQYYEKEERGRGNFPDRFSARQFPNYSSELNVNALLLGDSALYLCASSSYTGELFFGEGSRLTVL.

The J gene is TRBJ1-3, the V gene TRBV11-2; D gene unclear. Trimming cost V 5 bases and J 4 bases, with 9 bases left between them. The CDR3 covers 13 residues. Germline V lookup: CDR1 SGHAT, CDR2 FQNNGV. The CDR3 DNA reads TGTGCCAGCAGCCGACGAGGGGGAAACACCATATATTTT. This encodes CASSRRGGNTIYF.

This clone was recorded only once. This chain uses TRBV19 with TRBJ1-5; D unclear. This CDR3 has 13 residues. Per the germline V gene, CDR1 is LNHDA and CDR2 is SQIVND (reference sequence). With 4 bases removed from V and 6 bases from J, the gap between germline ends came to 10 bases. CDR3: CASSTQVGQPQHF. The CDR3 DNA is TGTGCCAGTAGTACCCAGGTCGGTCAGCCCCAGCATTTT.